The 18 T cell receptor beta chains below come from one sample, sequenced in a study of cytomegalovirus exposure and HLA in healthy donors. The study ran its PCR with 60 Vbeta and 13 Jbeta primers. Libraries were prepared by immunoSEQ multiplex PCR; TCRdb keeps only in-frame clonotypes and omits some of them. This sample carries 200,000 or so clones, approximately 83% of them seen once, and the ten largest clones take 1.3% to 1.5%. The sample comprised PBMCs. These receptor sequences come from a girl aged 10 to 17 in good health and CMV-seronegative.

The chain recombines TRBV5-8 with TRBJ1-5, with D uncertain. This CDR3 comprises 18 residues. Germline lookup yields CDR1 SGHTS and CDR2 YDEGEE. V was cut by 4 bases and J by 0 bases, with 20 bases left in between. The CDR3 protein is CASSVPGRAGYSNQPQHF. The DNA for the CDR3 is TGTGCCAGCAGCGTCCCTGGGAGGGCGGGTTATAGCAATCAGCCCCAGCATTTT. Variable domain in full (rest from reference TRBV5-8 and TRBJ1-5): EAGVTQSPTHLIKTRGQQATLRCSPISGHTSVYWYQQALGLGLQFLLWYDEGEERNRGNFPPRFSGRQFPNYSSELNVNALELEDSALYLCASSVPGRAGYSNQPQHFGDGTRLSIL.

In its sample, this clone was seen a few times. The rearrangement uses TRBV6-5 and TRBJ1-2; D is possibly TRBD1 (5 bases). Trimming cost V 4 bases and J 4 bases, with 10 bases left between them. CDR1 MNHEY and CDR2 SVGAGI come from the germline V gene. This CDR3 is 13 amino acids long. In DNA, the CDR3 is TGTGCCAGCAGTTCACAGGCTCTCTATGGCTACACCTTC. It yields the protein CASSSQALYGYTF.

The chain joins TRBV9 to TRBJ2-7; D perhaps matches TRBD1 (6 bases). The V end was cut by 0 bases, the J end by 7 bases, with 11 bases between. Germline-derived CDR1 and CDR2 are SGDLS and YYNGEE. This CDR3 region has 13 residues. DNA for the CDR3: TGTGCCAGCAGCGTAGGGGCCCAGGGGGAGCAGTACTTC. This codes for CASSVGAQGEQYF.

CDR3 sequence reads: CASSPTDRGVYGYTF. The CDR3 DNA is TGTGCCAGCTCACCCACGGACAGGGGCGTCTATGGCTACACCTTC. The gene calls are TRBV18 and TRBJ1-2; 9 nucleotides line up with TRBD1. Germline V lookup: CDR1 KGHSH, CDR2 LQKENI. V was pared by 3 bases and J by 4 bases, with 6 bases of the junction left unmatched. CDR3 size: 15 residues.

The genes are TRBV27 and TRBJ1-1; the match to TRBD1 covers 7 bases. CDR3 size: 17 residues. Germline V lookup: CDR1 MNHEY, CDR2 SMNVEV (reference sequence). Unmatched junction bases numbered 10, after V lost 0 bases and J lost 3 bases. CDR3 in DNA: TGTGCCAGCAGTTTATCGACCACGACAGGGTACGACACTGAAGCTTTCTTT. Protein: CASSLSTTTGYDTEAFF.

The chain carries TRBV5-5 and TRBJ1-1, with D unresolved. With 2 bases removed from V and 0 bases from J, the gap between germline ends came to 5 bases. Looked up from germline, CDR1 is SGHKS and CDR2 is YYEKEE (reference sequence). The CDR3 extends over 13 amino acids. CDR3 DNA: TGTGCCAGCAGCTTTATAATGAACACTGAAGCTTTCTTT. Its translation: CASSFIMNTEAFF.

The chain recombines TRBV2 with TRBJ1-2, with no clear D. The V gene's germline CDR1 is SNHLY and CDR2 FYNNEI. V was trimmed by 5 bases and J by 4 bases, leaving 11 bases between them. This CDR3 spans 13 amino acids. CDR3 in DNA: TGTGCCAGCAGTATTCCGCCAGGCTATGGCTACACCTTC. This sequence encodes CASSIPPGYGYTF.

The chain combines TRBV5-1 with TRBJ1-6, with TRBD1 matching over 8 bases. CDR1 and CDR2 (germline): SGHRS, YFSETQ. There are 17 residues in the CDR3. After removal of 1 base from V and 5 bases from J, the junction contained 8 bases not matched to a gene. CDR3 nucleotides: TGCGCCAGCAGCTTGAATACCCCAGGGGGCAATAATTCACCCCTCCACTTT. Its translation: CASSLNTPGGNNSPLHF. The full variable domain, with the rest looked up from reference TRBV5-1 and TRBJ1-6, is KAGVTQTPRYLIKTRGQQVTLSCSPISGHRSVSWYQQTPGQGLQFLFEYFSETQRNKGNFPGRFSGRQFSNSRSEMNVSTLELGDSALYLCASSLNTPGGNNSPLHFGNGTRLTVT.

The CDR3 loop is CASSLDRGYEQYF. DNA of the CDR3: TGTGCCAGCAGCTTAGACAGGGGATACGAGCAGTACTTC. This rearrangement joins TRBV11-3 to TRBJ2-7; perhaps TRBD1 as D (6 bases). This CDR3 comprises 13 residues. The ends were cut back, 0 bases at V and 4 bases at J, with 7 bases in the middle. Germline V gene lookup returns CDR1 SGHNT and CDR2 YENEEA.

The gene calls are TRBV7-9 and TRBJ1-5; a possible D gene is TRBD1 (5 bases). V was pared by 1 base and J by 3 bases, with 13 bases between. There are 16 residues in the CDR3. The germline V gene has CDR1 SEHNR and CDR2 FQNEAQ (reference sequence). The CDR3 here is CASSLGSGIVNQPQHF. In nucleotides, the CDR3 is TGTGCCAGCAGCTTAGGGTCAGGGATCGTCAATCAGCCCCAGCATTTT.

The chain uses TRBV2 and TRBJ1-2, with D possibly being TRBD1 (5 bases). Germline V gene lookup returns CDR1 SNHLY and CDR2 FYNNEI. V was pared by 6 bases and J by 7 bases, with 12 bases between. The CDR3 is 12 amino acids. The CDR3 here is CASRPPGGGYTF. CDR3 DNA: TGTGCCAGCAGACCCCCCGGGGGTGGCTACACCTTC.

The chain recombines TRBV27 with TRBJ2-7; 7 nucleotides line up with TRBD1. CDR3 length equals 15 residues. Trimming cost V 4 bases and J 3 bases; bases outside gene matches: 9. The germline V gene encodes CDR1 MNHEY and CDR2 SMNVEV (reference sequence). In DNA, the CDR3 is TGTGCCAGCAGTTCCCCGGGACAGCTCCTCTACGAGCAGTACTTC. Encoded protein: CASSSPGQLLYEQYF.

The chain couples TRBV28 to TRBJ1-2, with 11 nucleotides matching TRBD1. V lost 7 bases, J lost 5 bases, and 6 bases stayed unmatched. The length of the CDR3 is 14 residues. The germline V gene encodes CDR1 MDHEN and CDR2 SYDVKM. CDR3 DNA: TGTGCCAGCAAGGGGACAGGGGGGGTTTATGGCTACACCTTC. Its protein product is CASKGTGGVYGYTF.

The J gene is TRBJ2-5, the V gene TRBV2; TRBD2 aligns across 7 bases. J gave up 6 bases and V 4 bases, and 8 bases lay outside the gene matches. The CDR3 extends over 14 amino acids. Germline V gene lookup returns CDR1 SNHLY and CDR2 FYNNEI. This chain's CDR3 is CASSVGGPVQTQYF. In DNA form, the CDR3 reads TGTGCCAGCAGTGTGGGAGGGCCTGTACAGACCCAGTACTTC. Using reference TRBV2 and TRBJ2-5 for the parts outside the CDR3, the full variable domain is EPEVTQTPSHQVTQMGQEVILRCVPISNHLYFYWYRQILGQKVEFLVSFYNNEISEKSEIFDDQFSVERPDGSNFTLKIRSTKLEDSAMYFCASSVGGPVQTQYFGPGTRLLVL.

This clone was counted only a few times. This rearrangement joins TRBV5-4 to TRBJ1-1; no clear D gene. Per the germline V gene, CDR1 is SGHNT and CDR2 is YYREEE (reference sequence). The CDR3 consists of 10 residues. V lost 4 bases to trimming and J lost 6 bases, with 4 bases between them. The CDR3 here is CASSVAEAFF. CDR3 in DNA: TGTGCCAGCAGCGTAGCTGAAGCTTTCTTT. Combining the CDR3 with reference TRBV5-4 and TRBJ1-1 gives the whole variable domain ETGVTQSPTHLIKTRGQQVTLRCSSQSGHNTVSWYQQALGQGPQFIFQYYREEENGRGNFPPRFSGLQFPNYSSELNVNALELDDSALYLCASSVAEAFFGQGTRLTVV.

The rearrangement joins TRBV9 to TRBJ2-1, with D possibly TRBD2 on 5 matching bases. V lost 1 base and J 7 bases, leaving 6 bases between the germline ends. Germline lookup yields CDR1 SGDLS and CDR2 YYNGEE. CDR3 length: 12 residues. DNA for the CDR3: TGTGCCAGCAGCGTAACGGGGAATGAGCAGTTCTTC. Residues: CASSVTGNEQFF.

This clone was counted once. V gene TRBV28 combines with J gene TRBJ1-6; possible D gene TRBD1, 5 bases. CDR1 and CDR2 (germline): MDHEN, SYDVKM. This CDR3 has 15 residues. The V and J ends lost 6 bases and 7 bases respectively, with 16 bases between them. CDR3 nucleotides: TGTGCCAGCAGCCAGGCATGGGGGGGAAATTCACCCCTCCACTTT. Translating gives CASSQAWGGNSPLHF. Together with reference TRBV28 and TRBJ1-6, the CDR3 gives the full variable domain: DVKVTQSSRYLVKRTGEKVFLECVQDMDHENMFWYRQDPGLGLRLIYFSYDVKMKEKGDIPEGYSVSREKKERFSLILESASTNQTSMYLCASSQAWGGNSPLHFGNGTRLTVT.

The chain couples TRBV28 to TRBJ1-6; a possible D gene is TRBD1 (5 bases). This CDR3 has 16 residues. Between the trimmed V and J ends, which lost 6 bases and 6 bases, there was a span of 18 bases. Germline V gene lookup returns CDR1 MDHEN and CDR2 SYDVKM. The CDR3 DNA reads TGTGCCAGCAGACCGGGTCTACAGGCGATTAATTCACCCCTCCACTTT. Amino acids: CASRPGLQAINSPLHF.